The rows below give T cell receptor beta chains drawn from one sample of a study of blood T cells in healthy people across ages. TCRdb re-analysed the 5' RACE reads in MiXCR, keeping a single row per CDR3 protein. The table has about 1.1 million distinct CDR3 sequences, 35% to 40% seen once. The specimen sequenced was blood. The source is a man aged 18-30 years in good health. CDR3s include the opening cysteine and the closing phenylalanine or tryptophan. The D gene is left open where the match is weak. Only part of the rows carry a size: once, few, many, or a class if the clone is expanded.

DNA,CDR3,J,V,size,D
TGTGCCAGCAGCTCGTGGACGGGACTTAATGAAAAACTGTTTTTT,CASSSWTGLNEKLFF,TRBJ1-4,TRBV7-9,NA,NA
TGTGCCAACAGCCAAGACAGGGGTACCCACGAGCAGTACTTC,CANSQDRGTHEQYF,TRBJ2-7,TRBV9,few,TRBD1
TGCGCCAGCAGCCAAGAGGTAGCGGGAGCAAACAATGAGCAGTTCTTC,CASSQEVAGANNEQFF,TRBJ2-1,TRBV4-3,NA,TRBD2
TGCAGTGCTAGAGATGGCGGCCGGAACTATGGCTACACCTTC,CSARDGGRNYGYTF,TRBJ1-2,TRBV20-1,NA,NA
TGTGCCAGCAGCTTAAATAGAGACAGGGGGGCCGGGGAGCTGTTTTTT,CASSLNRDRGAGELFF,TRBJ2-2,TRBV7-8,NA,TRBD1
TGCAGTGCTCCTGACCTCACAGATACGCAGTATTTT,CSAPDLTDTQYF,TRBJ2-3,TRBV20-1,few,NA
TGTGCCAGCAGCCAAGATGTGTCGGGATTCACTGAAGCTTTCTTT,CASSQDVSGFTEAFF,TRBJ1-1,TRBV4-2,few,NA
TGCGCCAGCAGCTGGGAGGACGGGCAATTCACAGATACGCAGTATTTT,CASSWEDGQFTDTQYF,TRBJ2-3,TRBV5-1,few,NA
TGCAGTGCTGGGGGGGTACAGGGGGCCTCTGGCACTGAAGCTTTCTTT,CSAGGVQGASGTEAFF,TRBJ1-1,TRBV20-1,NA,TRBD1
TGTGCCAGCAGATCGGGGGGACATAACTATGGCTACACCTTC,CASRSGGHNYGYTF,TRBJ1-2,TRBV6-1,few,NA
TGTGCCAGCAGCCAAGACCGTAATACAGGCGGCTCTGGCTACACCTTC,CASSQDRNTGGSGYTF,TRBJ1-2,TRBV4-2,few,NA
TGCAGCGGGGGGGTCGGACTGAACACTGAAGCTTTCTTT,CSGGVGLNTEAFF,TRBJ1-1,TRBV29-1,NA,NA
TGTGCCATCAGGGGACGGACGGCGAACACTGAAGCTTTCTTT,CAIRGRTANTEAFF,TRBJ1-1,TRBV10-3,NA,NA
TGCAGTGCTAATGAGGACAGGCGAATCTATGGCTACACCTTC,CSANEDRRIYGYTF,TRBJ1-2,TRBV20-1,NA,TRBD1
TGTGCCAGCAATTTGCAGGGGGCGCTCAGCTATGGCTACACCTTC,CASNLQGALSYGYTF,TRBJ1-2,TRBV6-6,few,TRBD1
TGTGCCAGCAGCCACATGACAGGGGCTAACTATGGCTACACCTTC,CASSHMTGANYGYTF,TRBJ1-2,TRBV14,few,TRBD1
TGTGCCAGCAGTCCGACCGGGACAGGGTCCTATGGCTACACCTTC,CASSPTGTGSYGYTF,TRBJ1-2,TRBV6-1,few,TRBD1
TGTGCCAGCAGCTTTAGCGGGGGCCCCACAGATACGCAGTATTTT,CASSFSGGPTDTQYF,TRBJ2-3,TRBV7-8,NA,TRBD2
TGCGCCAGCAGCCAAGCAGGGAGGTCTTCCGAGACCCAGTACTTC,CASSQAGRSSETQYF,TRBJ2-5,TRBV4-3,NA,NA
TGTGCCAGCAGCCAAGCAGCAGGGGCGGGTGGCTACACCTTC,CASSQAAGAGGYTF,TRBJ1-2,TRBV3-1,NA,NA
TGTGCCAGCAGCTTACAGGGAGACGACAATGAGCAGTTCTTC,CASSLQGDDNEQFF,TRBJ2-1,TRBV7-2,NA,NA
TGTGCCAGCAGCTTCTTAGCGGGGGGCCTAGCCTACGAGCAGTACTTC,CASSFLAGGLAYEQYF,TRBJ2-7,TRBV7-6,few,TRBD2
TGTGCCAGCAGTCAGGGGGCATCGGCCAAAAACATTCAGTACTTC,CASSQGASAKNIQYF,TRBJ2-4,TRBV6-5,few,TRBD1
TGTGCCAGCAACCCTCGCGGGACCCATGGGGCCCAGTACTTC,CASNPRGTHGAQYF,TRBJ2-5,TRBV12-3/TRBV12-4,few,NA
TGTGCCAGCAGCCTAGCGGGGGTTAAAAACAATGAGCAGTTCTTC,CASSLAGVKNNEQFF,TRBJ2-1,TRBV7-2,few,TRBD2
TGTGCCAGCAGTTTAGGGGGCAGGATCTATGGCTACACCTTC,CASSLGGRIYGYTF,TRBJ1-2,TRBV12-3/TRBV12-4,NA,NA
TGTGCCAGCAGCGTGGAACGACCCATAAGGAAAGATACGCAGTATTTT,CASSVERPIRKDTQYF,TRBJ2-3,TRBV13,NA,NA
TGTGCCAGCAGTCCTAACGGACAGAACTATGGCTACACCTTC,CASSPNGQNYGYTF,TRBJ1-2,TRBV12-3/TRBV12-4,few,NA
TGCAGTGCTGGGAGAGGGGGCGATAACTATGGCTACACCTTC,CSAGRGGDNYGYTF,TRBJ1-2,TRBV20-1,few,TRBD1
TGTGCCAGCAGCGCTTCGGACAGAAACTATGGCTACACCTTC,CASSASDRNYGYTF,TRBJ1-2,TRBV9,few,NA
TGCGCCAGCAGCCAAGTTCTTCCAAAAAACACCATATATTTT,CASSQVLPKNTIYF,TRBJ1-3,TRBV4-1,NA,NA
TGTGCCAGCACCTCCTGGGACACTTACACCTTC,CASTSWDTYTF,TRBJ1-2,TRBV5-8,few,NA
TGCGCCAGCAGCTTGGCTCTAGCGGGGGGTCTAAACAATGAGCAGTTCTTC,CASSLALAGGLNNEQFF,TRBJ2-1,TRBV5-1,NA,TRBD2
TGTGCCAGCAGCCAGGTCCGGACAGGTTGGGGCTACACCTTC,CASSQVRTGWGYTF,TRBJ1-2,TRBV3-1,NA,TRBD1
TGTGCCAGCAGTCCACAGGGGGCGCGGGCCGATACGCAGTATTTT,CASSPQGARADTQYF,TRBJ2-3,TRBV28,NA,TRBD1
TGTGCCACCAGCGAGCTGACAGCGTCCTATAATTCACCCCTCCACTTT,CATSELTASYNSPLHF,TRBJ1-6,TRBV15,NA,NA
TGTGCCAGCTCACCAGAGGGTTACAATCAGCCCCAGCATTTT,CASSPEGYNQPQHF,TRBJ1-5,TRBV18,once,NA
TGCAGTGCTGGAAGCACACTTGACACTGAAGCTTTCTTT,CSAGSTLDTEAFF,TRBJ1-1,TRBV20-1,NA,NA
TGTGCCAGCCTCCCTTCAGACAACTATGGCTACACCTTC,CASLPSDNYGYTF,TRBJ1-2,TRBV2,NA,NA
TGTGCCAGCAGTTTTTTCCCCCCGGACAGCTCAGCTAACTATGGCTACACCTTC,CASSFFPPDSSANYGYTF,TRBJ1-2,TRBV27,few,NA
TGCGCCAGCAGCCAAGAGTGGTTCGGGGGGGGTCGGGCTAGCAATCAGCCCCAGCATTTT,CASSQEWFGGGRASNQPQHF,TRBJ1-5,TRBV4-1,few,NA
TGTGCCAGCAGCCAATTATCGCGGCTGAACACTGAAGCTTTCTTT,CASSQLSRLNTEAFF,TRBJ1-1,TRBV3-1,NA,NA
TGTGCCAGCAGTTTAAGGGGGCTAGCGGGGGCCTTGAGCACAGATACGCAGTATTTT,CASSLRGLAGALSTDTQYF,TRBJ2-3,TRBV27,few,TRBD2
TGCAGCGTTGAAGGACAGGGGACATTGGATGAGCAGTTCTTC,CSVEGQGTLDEQFF,TRBJ2-1,TRBV29-1,NA,TRBD1
TGTGCCAGCAGCCAAGATAGGAGGCTGGGACTGTTTTTT,CASSQDRRLGLFF,TRBJ2-2,TRBV3-1,NA,NA
TGTGCCAGCAGGCGTGGGACATTCGGGAACACTGAAGCTTTCTTT,CASRRGTFGNTEAFF,TRBJ1-1,TRBV12-3/TRBV12-4,few,NA
TGTGCCAGCAGCGCTACTAGCGGGGGTGCAGGTGGGACCGGGGAGCTGTTTTTT,CASSATSGGAGGTGELFF,TRBJ2-2,TRBV9,NA,TRBD2
TGTGCCAGCAGTCAAAGCGACAGGAGTGGGCTTGTAACTAATGAAAAACTGTTTTTT,CASSQSDRSGLVTNEKLFF,TRBJ1-4,TRBV28,NA,NA
TGTGCCACCAGTGATTTCCCGAACACTGAAGCTTTCTTT,CATSDFPNTEAFF,TRBJ1-1,TRBV24-1,NA,NA